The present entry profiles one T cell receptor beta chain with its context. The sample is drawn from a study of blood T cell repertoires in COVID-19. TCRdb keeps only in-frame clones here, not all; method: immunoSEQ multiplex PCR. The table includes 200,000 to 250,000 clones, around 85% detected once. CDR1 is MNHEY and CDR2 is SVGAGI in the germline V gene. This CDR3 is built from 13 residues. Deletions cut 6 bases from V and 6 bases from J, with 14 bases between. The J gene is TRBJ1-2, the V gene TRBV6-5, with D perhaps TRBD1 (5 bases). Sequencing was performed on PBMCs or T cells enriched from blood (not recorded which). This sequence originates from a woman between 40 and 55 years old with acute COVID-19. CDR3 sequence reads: CASRGGVFDGYTF. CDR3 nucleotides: TGTGCCAGCAGGGGGGGGGTATTCGATGGCTACACCTTC.